The present T cell receptor (beta chain) was sequenced within a study of cytomegalovirus exposure and HLA in healthy donors. Study summary: An early data release held some 85 million unique TCRs from HLA-typed donors.

PCR used 60 Vbeta primers and 13 Jbeta primers. The table came from immunoSEQ multiplex PCR; TCRdb's copy has only in-frame clones and leaves some out. The table has more than 85,000 clones, more than 60% seen once. V was shortened by 5 bases and J by 5 bases, with 18 bases between the two germline ends. The CDR3 has 15 residues. The germline V gene has CDR1 SGHTA and CDR2 FQGTGA. Input material: PBMCs. The origin of this receptor is a woman aged 35 to 49 in good health and CMV-seropositive. The genes are TRBV7-3 and TRBJ2-5; TRBD1 is a possible D gene (8 bases). The CDR3, as DNA: TGTGCCAGCAGCGCACAGGGGGGGTTGGGGGAGACCCAGTACTTC. It codes for CASSAQGGLGETQYF.